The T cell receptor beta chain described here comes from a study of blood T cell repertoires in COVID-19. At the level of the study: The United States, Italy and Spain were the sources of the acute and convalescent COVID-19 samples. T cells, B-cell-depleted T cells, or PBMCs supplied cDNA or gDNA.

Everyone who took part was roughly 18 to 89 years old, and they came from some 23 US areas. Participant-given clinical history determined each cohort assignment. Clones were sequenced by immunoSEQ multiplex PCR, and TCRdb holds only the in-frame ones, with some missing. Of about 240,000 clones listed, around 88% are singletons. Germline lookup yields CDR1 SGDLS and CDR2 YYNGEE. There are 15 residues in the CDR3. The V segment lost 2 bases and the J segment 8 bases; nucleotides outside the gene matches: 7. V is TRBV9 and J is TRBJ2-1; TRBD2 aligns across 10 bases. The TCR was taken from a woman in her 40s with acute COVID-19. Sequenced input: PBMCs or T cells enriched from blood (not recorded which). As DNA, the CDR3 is TGTGCCAGCAGCGTCTCGCTAGCGGGAGTCCATGAGCAGTTCTTC. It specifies CASSVSLAGVHEQFF. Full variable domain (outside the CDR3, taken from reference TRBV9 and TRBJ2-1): DSGVTQTPKHLITATGQRVTLRCSPRSGDLSVYWYQQSLDQGLQFLIQYYNGEERAKGNILERFSAQQFPDLHSELNLSSLELGDSALYFCASSVSLAGVHEQFFGPGTRLTVL.